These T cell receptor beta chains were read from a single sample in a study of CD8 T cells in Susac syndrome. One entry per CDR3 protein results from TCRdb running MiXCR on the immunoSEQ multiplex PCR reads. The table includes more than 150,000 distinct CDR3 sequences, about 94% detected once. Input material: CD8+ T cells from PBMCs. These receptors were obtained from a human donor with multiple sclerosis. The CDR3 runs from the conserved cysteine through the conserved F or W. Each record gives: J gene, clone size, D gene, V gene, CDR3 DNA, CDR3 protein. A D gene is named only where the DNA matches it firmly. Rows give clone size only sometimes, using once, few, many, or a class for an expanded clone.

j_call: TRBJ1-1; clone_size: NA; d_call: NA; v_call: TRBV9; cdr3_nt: TGTGCCAGCAGCGTAGCTAGGGGAGGGACTGAAGCTTTCTTT; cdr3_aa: CASSVARGGTEAFF
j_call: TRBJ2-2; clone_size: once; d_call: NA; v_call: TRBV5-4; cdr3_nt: TGTGCCAGCGGGAGGAACACCGGGGAGCTGTTTTTT; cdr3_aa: CASGRNTGELFF
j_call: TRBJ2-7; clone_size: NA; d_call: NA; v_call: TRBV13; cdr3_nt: TGTGCCAGCAGCTCGCGCGGACTACTCTACGAGCAGTACTTC; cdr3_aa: CASSSRGLLYEQYF
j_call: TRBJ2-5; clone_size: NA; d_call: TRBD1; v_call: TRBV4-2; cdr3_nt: TGTGCCAGCTCAAGGGACAGGAGGGAGACCCAGTACTTC; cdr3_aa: CASSRDRRETQYF
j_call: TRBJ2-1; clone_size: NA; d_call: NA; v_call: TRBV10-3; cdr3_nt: TGTGCCATCAGTGGTCAGACAGATTACAATGAGCAGTTCTTC; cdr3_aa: CAISGQTDYNEQFF
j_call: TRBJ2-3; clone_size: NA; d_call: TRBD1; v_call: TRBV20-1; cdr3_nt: TGCAGTGCCAATCGTCCGACAGGGCTTTTTAGGAATACGCAGTATTTT; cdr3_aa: CSANRPTGLFRNTQYF
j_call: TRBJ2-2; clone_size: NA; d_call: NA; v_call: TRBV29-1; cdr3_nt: TGCAGCGTTGATCTTGGGGGGTCCACCGGGGAGCTGTTTTTT; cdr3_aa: CSVDLGGSTGELFF
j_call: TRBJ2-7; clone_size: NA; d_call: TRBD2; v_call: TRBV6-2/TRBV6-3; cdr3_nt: TGTGCCAGCAGTTACTCGACTAGCGGGGGGTACGAGCAGTACTTC; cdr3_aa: CASSYSTSGGYEQYF
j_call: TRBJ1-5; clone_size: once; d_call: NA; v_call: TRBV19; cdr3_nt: TGTGCCAGTAGTTACCAGGGTTTCTCGGGGAATCAGCCCCAGCATTTT; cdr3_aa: CASSYQGFSGNQPQHF
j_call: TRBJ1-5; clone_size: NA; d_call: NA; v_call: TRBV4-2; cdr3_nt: TGTGCCAGCAGCCAAGATCTTTGGGGCAATCAGCCCCAGCATTTT; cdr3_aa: CASSQDLWGNQPQHF
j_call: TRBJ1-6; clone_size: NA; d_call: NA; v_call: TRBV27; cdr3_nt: TGTGCCAGTGGTGCATTACTTAGCTCCTATAATTCACCCCTCCACTTT; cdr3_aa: CASGALLSSYNSPLHF
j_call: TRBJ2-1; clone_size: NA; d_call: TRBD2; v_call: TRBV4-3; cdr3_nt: TGCGCCAGCAGCCACCGAGGGTCGGACTTAGCGGGGGTGAATGAGCAGTTCTTC; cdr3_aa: CASSHRGSDLAGVNEQFF
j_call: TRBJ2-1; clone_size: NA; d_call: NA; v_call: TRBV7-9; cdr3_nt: TGTGCCAGCACCACTTCCCGGGGGCGTAGCAATGAGCAGTTCTTC; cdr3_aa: CASTTSRGRSNEQFF
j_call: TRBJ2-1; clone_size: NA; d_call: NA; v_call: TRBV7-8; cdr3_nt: TGTGCCACCAAGCACCTTGGGGAAAGCTCCTACAATGAGCAGTTCTTC; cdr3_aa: CATKHLGESSYNEQFF
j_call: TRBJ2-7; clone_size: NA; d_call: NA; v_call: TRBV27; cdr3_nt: TGTGCCAGCAGTTATGGGTTCGAGCAGTACTTC; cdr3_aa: CASSYGFEQYF
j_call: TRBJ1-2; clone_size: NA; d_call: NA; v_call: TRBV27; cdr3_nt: TGTGCCAGCAGTCCCAAGGGAGCTAACTATGGCTACACCTTC; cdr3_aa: CASSPKGANYGYTF
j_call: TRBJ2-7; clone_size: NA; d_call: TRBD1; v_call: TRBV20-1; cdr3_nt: TGCAGTGCTAGAGATAGGACAGGGGTGGCCTACGAGCAGTACTTC; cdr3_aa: CSARDRTGVAYEQYF
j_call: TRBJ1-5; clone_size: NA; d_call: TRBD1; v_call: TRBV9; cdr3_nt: TGTGCCAGCAGCCAGGGGGGGGTGAATCAGCCCCAGCATTTT; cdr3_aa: CASSQGGVNQPQHF
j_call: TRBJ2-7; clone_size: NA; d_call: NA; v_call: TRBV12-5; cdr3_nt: TGTGCTAGTGGTTTGGTACAGATCCGAAGGAGCTCCTACGAGCAGTACTTC; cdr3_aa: CASGLVQIRRSSYEQYF
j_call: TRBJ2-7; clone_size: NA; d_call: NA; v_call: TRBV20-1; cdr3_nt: TGCAGTGCTAGAGAATGGGAAATGAGCGAGCAGTACTTC; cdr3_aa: CSAREWEMSEQYF